Sequencing of this T cell receptor (beta chain) was carried out in a study of blood T cells in healthy people across ages. A J-beta primer mix and a sample-barcoded 5' primer were used in a second PCR of about 6 to 12 cycles. The template-switch adaptor was a 5' adaptor with 12 random nucleotides. It tagged each cDNA molecule. TCRdb redid the calling of the 5' RACE reads with MiXCR, one entry per CDR3 protein. The sample yields about 970,000 distinct CDR3 sequences, roughly 51% seen once. CDR3 length: 16 amino acids. V lost 6 bases, J lost 2 bases, and 20 bases lay in between. Germline lookup yields CDR1 MNHNY and CDR2 SVGAGI (reference sequence). The people who gave samples were healthy Caucasians from Russia, aged roughly 6 to 90. Whenever a sample was processed, at least 6.5 million PBMCs were isolated.

The receptor comes from an older woman in good health. Material: blood. The chain uses TRBV6-6 and TRBJ2-7; no reliable D call. The CDR3 reads CASSRYTAGGAYEQYF. In nucleotides, the CDR3 is TGTGCCAGCAGCCGATATACGGCAGGTGGGGCCTACGAGCAGTACTTC.